A single sample gave rise to the 4 T cell receptor beta chains below, sequenced in a study of Ad26.COV2.S vaccination and SARS-CoV-2 variants. Measured with immunoSEQ multiplex PCR; TCRdb has only the in-frame clones, and not every one. In the table there are more than 400,000 clones, around 92% of which are singletons. Treatment reported: about 20 received Ad26.COV2.S at low or high dose, single or two shots; about 5 received placebo; per-sample allocation not given. Day 63 following the first vaccine or placebo injection was when the samples were taken. This specimen consisted of peripheral blood, obtained in a trial of Ad26.COV2.S vaccine versus placebo. These receptors all stem from a person between 18 and 60 years old who received the Ad26.COV2.S COVID-19 vaccine or a placebo.

The J gene is TRBJ1-1, the V gene TRBV27, with no clear D. In germline, CDR1 is MNHEY, CDR2 SMNVEV (reference sequence). This CDR3 has 14 residues. V was pared by 2 bases and J by 7 bases, with 14 bases between. CDR3 DNA sequence: TGTGCCAGCAGTTTAACTGGTGGGAGGAGTGAAGCTTTCTTT. This sequence encodes CASSLTGGRSEAFF.

V gene TRBV19 combines with J gene TRBJ1-4; TRBD1 agrees at 12 bases. After removal of 3 bases from V and 8 bases from J, the junction contained 4 bases not matched to a gene. CDR1 and CDR2 (germline): LNHDA, SQIVND (reference sequence). The CDR3 is 15 amino acids. CDR3 bases: TGTGCCAGTAGTATGGGTGGGACAGGGGGCGAAAAACTGTTTTTT. Translated, it gives CASSMGGTGGEKLFF.

The V gene is TRBV19, the J gene TRBJ2-3; D gene uncertain. CDR1 is LNHDA and CDR2 is SQIVND in the germline V gene (reference sequence). Trimming removed 0 bases at V and 6 bases at J, with 16 bases between. The CDR3 runs 16 residues. The CDR3 sequence is CASSIDPLGRMDTQYF. The CDR3 nucleotides read TGTGCCAGTAGTATAGATCCGTTGGGTCGGATGGATACGCAGTATTTT.

The chain couples TRBV12-5 to TRBJ2-3, with D perhaps given as TRBD1 or TRBD2 (5 bases each). Trimming took 6 bases from V and 2 from J, leaving 15 bases between them. Germline CDR1 and CDR2: LGHNT and FRNRAP. The CDR3 sequence is 15 residues long. The CDR3 is CASGNWDGPTDTQYF. As DNA, the CDR3 is TGTGCTAGTGGCAACTGGGACGGGCCCACAGATACGCAGTATTTT.